Below are 15 T cell receptor beta chains sequenced from a single sample in a study of cytomegalovirus exposure and HLA in healthy donors. 13 Jbeta primers and 60 Vbeta primers were used for the PCR. TCRdb keeps only in-frame clones here, not all; method: immunoSEQ multiplex PCR. The data hold about 200,000 clones, with 60% to 85% observed a single time. Sequences were obtained from PBMCs. These TCRs come from a man aged 35 to 55 in good health and CMV-seronegative.

This clone came up a few times. The chain links TRBV5-1 to TRBJ2-7, with D perhaps matching TRBD2 (5 bases). V was clipped by 2 bases and J by 7 bases, with 10 bases between them. Germline CDR1 and CDR2: SGHRS and YFSETQ. The CDR3 is 12 residues long. The CDR3 DNA is TGCGCCAGCAGCTTCCCCGGGGATGAGCAGTACTTC. This codes for CASSFPGDEQYF.

The CDR3 protein is CASSLIGQGNTEAFF. DNA of the CDR3: TGTGCCAGCAGCTTGATAGGACAGGGAAACACTGAAGCTTTCTTT. The chain joins TRBV5-6 to TRBJ1-1; 8 nucleotides match TRBD1. CDR3 size: 15 residues. V lost 1 base to trimming and J lost 2 bases; unmatched junction nucleotides: 4. Germline V gene data show CDR1 as SGHDT and CDR2 as YYEEEE.

This chain connects TRBV10-3 to TRBJ1-4, with no clear D. The germline CDR1 and CDR2 sequences are ENHRY and SYGVKD. This CDR3 has 15 amino acids. V gave up 5 bases and J gave up 0 bases, with 10 bases separating them. CDR3 DNA: TGTGCCATCAGTACCGTACAGACAACTAATGAAAAACTGTTTTTT. Protein sequence: CAISTVQTTNEKLFF.

The J gene is TRBJ1-1, the V gene TRBV27; D ambiguous. CDR3 length: 15 amino acids. Germline V gene lookup returns CDR1 MNHEY and CDR2 SMNVEV (reference sequence). Trimming stripped 5 bases from V and 0 bases from J, with 13 bases between. The DNA of the CDR3 is TGTGCCAGCAGTCTGGGCAGATTCATGAACACTGAAGCTTTCTTT. Its protein product is CASSLGRFMNTEAFF.

The chain employs TRBV7-3 and TRBJ2-5; 7 positions agree with TRBD2. This CDR3 is built from 13 residues. Germline V gene sequence: CDR1 SGHTA, CDR2 FQGTGA. V lost 4 bases and J lost 5; bases outside the gene matches: 4. DNA for the CDR3: TGTGCCAGCAGCTCTCTGGGGGGGGAGACCCAGTACTTC. Translated, it gives CASSSLGGETQYF.

For this clone: Other nucleotide sequences in the sample specify the same CDR3. V and J are TRBV5-6 and TRBJ1-1; no firm D call. Trimming cost V 1 base and J 1 base, with 5 bases left between them. From germline, CDR1 is SGHDT and CDR2 YYEEEE. This CDR3 region has 13 residues. The CDR3 DNA reads TGTGCCAGCAGCTTGCGCGGGAACACTGAAGCTTTCTTT. Its translation: CASSLRGNTEAFF.

The chain recombines TRBV7-3 with TRBJ2-1; 11 bases agree with TRBD2. The V gene's germline CDR1 is SGHTA and CDR2 FQGTGA. This CDR3 is 15 amino acids long. Trimming cost V 5 bases and J 5 bases; bases outside gene matches: 5. This CDR3 reads CASSLAGGRNNEQFF. The CDR3 bases are TGTGCCAGCAGCCTAGCGGGAGGTCGTAACAATGAGCAGTTCTTC.

The gene calls are TRBV6-5 and TRBJ1-6; D uncertain. Trimming left V 2 bases short and J 7 bases short, with 12 bases between. Germline V CDR1 and CDR2: MNHEY, SVGAGI. This CDR3 is built from 15 residues. Here the CDR3 reads CASSYMEGTNSPLHF. The CDR3 nucleotides read TGTGCCAGCAGTTACATGGAGGGTACGAATTCACCCCTCCACTTT.

V usage is TRBV28 and J usage is TRBJ1-1; no definite D call. Trimming removed 8 bases at V and 3 bases at J, with 19 bases between. This CDR3 spans 15 amino acids. The germline V gene encodes CDR1 MDHEN and CDR2 SYDVKM. CDR3 nucleotide sequence: TGTGCCAGCCCCCCGGGGAGGATAGCGGACACTGAAGCTTTCTTT. Translating gives CASPPGRIADTEAFF.

The chain links TRBV5-1 to TRBJ2-1; 7 positions agree with TRBD1. With V trimmed by 1 base and J by 0 bases, 4 bases remained unmatched. Germline values: CDR1 SGHRS, CDR2 YFSETQ. CDR3 size: 16 residues. CDR3 region: CASSLSSGGSYNEQFF. CDR3 sequence (DNA): TGCGCCAGCAGCTTGTCATCAGGGGGCTCCTACAATGAGCAGTTCTTC.

The chain is built from TRBV5-4 and TRBJ2-1; 11 positions agree with TRBD2. Germline V gene sequence: CDR1 SGHNT, CDR2 YYREEE (reference sequence). V lost 4 bases to trimming and J lost 3 bases; unmatched junction nucleotides: 9. The CDR3 length is 17 residues. The CDR3 DNA reads TGTGCCAGCAGCGGGTTACTAGCGGGGGCAATCTACAATGAGCAGTTCTTC. It yields the protein CASSGLLAGAIYNEQFF.

The chain links TRBV19 to TRBJ2-7; TRBD1 agrees at 7 bases. The germline V gene has CDR1 LNHDA and CDR2 SQIVND (reference sequence). The CDR3 covers 16 residues. V was clipped by 6 bases and J by 2 bases; unmatched bases: 13. The CDR3 is CASSKLEGTATYEQYF. The CDR3 nucleotides read TGTGCCAGTAGCAAACTTGAAGGGACAGCTACCTACGAGCAGTACTTC.

The chain uses TRBV5-6 and TRBJ2-7, with D possibly TRBD1 on 5 matching bases. Looked up from germline, CDR1 is SGHDT and CDR2 is YYEEEE. CDR3 length: 12 amino acids. Trimming removed 3 bases from V and 4 bases from J, with 8 bases in between. DNA of the CDR3: TGTGCCAGCAGCTATACAGGATACGAGCAGTACTTC. This sequence encodes CASSYTGYEQYF.

The genes are TRBV12-5 and TRBJ2-5; D is uncertain. There are 12 residues in the CDR3. Trimming stripped 6 bases from V and 2 bases from J, with 7 bases between. Looked up from germline, CDR1 is LGHNT and CDR2 is FRNRAP. The CDR3 here is CASGITQETQYF. DNA for the CDR3: TGTGCTAGTGGAATTACTCAAGAGACCCAGTACTTC.

CDR3 sequence: CASSPTGNQPQHF. As DNA, the CDR3 is TGTGCCAGCAGCCCGACAGGGAACCAGCCCCAGCATTTT. The rearrangement uses TRBV6-6 and TRBJ1-5; 7 bases map to TRBD1. Germline V gene data show CDR1 as MNHNY and CDR2 as SVGAGI (reference sequence). CDR3 length: 13 amino acids. V trimming: 6 bases; J trimming: 7 bases; junction bases outside the gene matches: 6.